The entry below describes one T cell receptor beta chain. Researchers prepared the TCRbeta library using unique molecular identifiers, the study reports. TCRdb reprocessed the PCR reads with MiXCR, giving one entry per CDR3 protein. The table shows about 440,000 distinct CDR3 sequences, with roughly two fifths occurring only once. This specimen belongs to a study of T-cell reconstitution after alpha-beta-depleted transplantation in children. This specimen consisted of PBMCs, obtained before TCRalphabeta/CD19-depleted stem cell transplant. The source of this sequence is a girl aged 2-15 years with aplastic anemia, due to receive a stem cell transplant.

CDR3 nucleotides: TGTGCCAGCAGTTTACTAGGTGGAGGGGAAGAGACCCAGTACTTC. Translating it yields CASSLLGGGEETQYF. The gene calls are TRBV12-3 or TRBV12-4 and TRBJ2-5; a weak D match, TRBD2 (6 bases). The CDR3 covers 15 residues. The V gene lost 2 bases and the J gene lost 3 bases, with 13 bases spanning the gap.